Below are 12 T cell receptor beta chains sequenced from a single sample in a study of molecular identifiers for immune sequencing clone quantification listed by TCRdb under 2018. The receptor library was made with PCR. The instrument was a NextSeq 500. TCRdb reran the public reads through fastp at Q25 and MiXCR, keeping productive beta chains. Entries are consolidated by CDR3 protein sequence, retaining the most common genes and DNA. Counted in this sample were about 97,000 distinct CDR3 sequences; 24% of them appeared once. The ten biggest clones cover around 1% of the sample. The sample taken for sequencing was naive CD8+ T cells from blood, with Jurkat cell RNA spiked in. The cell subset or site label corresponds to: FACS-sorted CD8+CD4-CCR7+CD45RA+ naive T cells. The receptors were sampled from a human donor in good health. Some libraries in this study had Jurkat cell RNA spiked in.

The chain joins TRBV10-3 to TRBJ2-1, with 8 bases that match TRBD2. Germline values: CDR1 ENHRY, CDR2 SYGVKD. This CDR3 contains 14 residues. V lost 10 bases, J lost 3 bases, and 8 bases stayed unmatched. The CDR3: CATNLAGDYNEQFF. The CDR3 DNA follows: TGTGCCACCAACCTAGCGGGTGACTACAATGAGCAGTTCTTC.

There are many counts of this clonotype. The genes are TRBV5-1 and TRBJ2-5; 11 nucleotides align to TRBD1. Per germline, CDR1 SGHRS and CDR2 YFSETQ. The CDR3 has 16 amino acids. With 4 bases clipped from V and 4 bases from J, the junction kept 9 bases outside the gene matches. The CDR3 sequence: CASSKADRGLGETQYF. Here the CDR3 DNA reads TGCGCCAGCAGCAAGGCGGACAGGGGGCTCGGAGAGACCCAGTACTTC.

CDR3 bases: TGTGCCAGCAGCCCGCCGAGAGGTGGGGATGAGCAGTTCTTC. This encodes CASSPPRGGDEQFF. The rearrangement links TRBV5-8 to TRBJ2-1; D not certain. CDR3 length: 14 residues. V was shortened by 4 bases and J by 8 bases, with 16 bases between the two germline ends. CDR1 and CDR2 (germline): SGHTS, YDEGEE.

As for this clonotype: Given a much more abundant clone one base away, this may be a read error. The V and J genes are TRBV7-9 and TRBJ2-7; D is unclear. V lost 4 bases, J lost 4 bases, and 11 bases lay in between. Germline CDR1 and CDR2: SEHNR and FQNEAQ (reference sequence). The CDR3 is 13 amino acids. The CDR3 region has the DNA TGTGCCAGCAGCTGGGCCAGGAGTTACGAGCAGTACTTC. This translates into CASSWARSYEQYF.

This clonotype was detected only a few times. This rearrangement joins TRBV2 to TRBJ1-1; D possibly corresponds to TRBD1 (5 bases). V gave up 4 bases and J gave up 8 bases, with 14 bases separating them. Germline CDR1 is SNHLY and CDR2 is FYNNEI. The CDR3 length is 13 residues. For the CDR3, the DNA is TGTGCCAGCAGTGGGGGCCGTGCCACCGAAGCTTTCTTT. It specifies CASSGGRATEAFF.

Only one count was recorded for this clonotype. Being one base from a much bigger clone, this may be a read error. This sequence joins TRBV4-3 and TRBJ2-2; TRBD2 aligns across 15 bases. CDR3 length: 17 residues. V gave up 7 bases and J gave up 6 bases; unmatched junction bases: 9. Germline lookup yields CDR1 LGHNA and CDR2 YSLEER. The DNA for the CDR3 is TGCGCCAGCATCCTTACCAGGACTAGCGGGAGGGCCGGGGAGCTGTTTTTT. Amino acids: CASILTRTSGRAGELFF.

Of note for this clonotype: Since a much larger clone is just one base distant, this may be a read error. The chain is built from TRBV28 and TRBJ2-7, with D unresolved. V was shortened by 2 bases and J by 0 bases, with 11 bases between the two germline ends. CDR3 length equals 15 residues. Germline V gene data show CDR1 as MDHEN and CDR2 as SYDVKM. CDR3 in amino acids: CASSLLAGYSYEQYF. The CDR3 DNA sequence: TGTGCCAGCAGTTTACTGGCCGGATACTCCTACGAGCAGTACTTC.

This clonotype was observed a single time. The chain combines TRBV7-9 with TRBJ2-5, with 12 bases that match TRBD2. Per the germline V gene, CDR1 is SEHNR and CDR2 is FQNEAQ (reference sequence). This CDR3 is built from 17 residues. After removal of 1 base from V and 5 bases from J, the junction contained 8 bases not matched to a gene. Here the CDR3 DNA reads TGTGCCAGCAGCTTAGGTCTAGCGGGAGGGCCGGGGGAGACCCAGTACTTC. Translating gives CASSLGLAGGPGETQYF.

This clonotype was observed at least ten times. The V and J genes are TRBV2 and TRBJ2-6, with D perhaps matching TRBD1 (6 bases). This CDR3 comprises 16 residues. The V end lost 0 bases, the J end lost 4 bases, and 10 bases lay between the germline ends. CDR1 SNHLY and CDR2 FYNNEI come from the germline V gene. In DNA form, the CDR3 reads TGTGCCAGCAGTGAAGCGAGGGGGACAGGGGCCAACGTCCTGACTTTC. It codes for CASSEARGTGANVLTF.

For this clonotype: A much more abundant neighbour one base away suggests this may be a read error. The CDR3 region is CASSQLAGGGSGNPIYF. The CDR3 DNA reads TGTGCCAGCAGCCAGCTCGCCGGGGGGGGCTCTGGAAACCCCATATATTTT. The V and J genes are TRBV4-2 and TRBJ1-3, with D perhaps matching TRBD1 (6 bases). This CDR3 contains 17 residues. Per germline, CDR1 LGHNA and CDR2 YNFKEQ.

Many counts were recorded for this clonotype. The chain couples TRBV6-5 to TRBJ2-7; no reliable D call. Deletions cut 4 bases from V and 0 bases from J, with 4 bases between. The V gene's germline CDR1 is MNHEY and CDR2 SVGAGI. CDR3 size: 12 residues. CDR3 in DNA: TGTGCCAGCAGTTTCGACTCCTACGAGCAGTACTTC. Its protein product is CASSFDSYEQYF.

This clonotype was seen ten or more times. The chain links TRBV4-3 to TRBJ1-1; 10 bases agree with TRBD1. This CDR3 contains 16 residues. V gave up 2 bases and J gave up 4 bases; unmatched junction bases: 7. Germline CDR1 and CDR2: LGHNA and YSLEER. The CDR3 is CASSQLRTGGSTEAFF. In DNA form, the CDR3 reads TGCGCCAGCAGCCAATTGAGGACAGGGGGGTCCACTGAAGCTTTCTTT.